Below, 18 T cell receptor beta chains from the same sample are listed, as sequenced in a study of CD8 T cell repertoires and HIV-1 epitope variants. Generated by immunoSEQ multiplex PCR, the TCRdb table keeps only in-frame clones and is missing some. The sample lists over 3,500 clones, less than 80% seen once, with roughly 45% in the top ten. No cognate antigen is known for these TCRs. Sequenced: cultured CD8+ T cells derived from PBMCs. The receptors come from a male donor with HIV.

V and J are TRBV10-3 and TRBJ2-1; 12 bases align to TRBD1. V lost 10 bases and J lost 12; bases outside the gene matches: 4. This CDR3 is 11 amino acids long. The V gene's germline CDR1 is ENHRY and CDR2 SYGVKD. In DNA, the CDR3 is TGTGCCAGCGGGACAGGGGGCGTGCAGTTCTTC. It translates to CASGTGGVQFF.

This sequence joins TRBV9 and TRBJ2-1; 7 nucleotides agree with TRBD1. Looked up from germline, CDR1 is SGDLS and CDR2 is YYNGEE. This CDR3 is 14 amino acids long. V shed 5 bases and J 5 bases; nucleotides not matched to a gene: 7. The CDR3 sequence is CASSGSGGNNEQFF. Written as DNA, the CDR3 is TGTGCCAGCAGTGGGTCAGGGGGAAACAATGAGCAGTTCTTC.

CDR3 region: CASSDSTPGLGVYGYTF. In DNA form, the CDR3 reads TGTGCCAGCAGTGACTCGACCCCGGGACTGGGGGTCTATGGCTACACCTTC. The rearrangement links TRBV6-4 to TRBJ1-2; maybe TRBD1 (5 bases). Deletions cut 0 bases from V and 4 bases from J, with 18 bases between. CDR1 and CDR2 (germline): MRHNA, SNTAGT. The CDR3 contains 17 residues.

This clone occurred a few times. This rearrangement joins TRBV27 to TRBJ1-4, with a weak D call TRBD1 (5 bases). Germline values: CDR1 MNHEY, CDR2 SMNVEV (reference sequence). The CDR3 is 15 residues long. The V end lost 3 bases, the J end lost 8 bases, and 16 bases lay between the germline ends. The CDR3 here is CASSFVTGGVEKLFF. The CDR3, as DNA: TGTGCCAGCAGTTTTGTCACTGGGGGAGTCGAAAAACTGTTTTTT. The variable domain in full, with the rest retrieved from reference TRBV27 and TRBJ1-4, is EAQVTQNPRYLITVTGKKLTVTCSQNMNHEYMSWYRQDPGLGLRQIYYSMNVEVTDKGDVPEGYKVSRKEKRNFPLILESPSPNQTSLYFCASSFVTGGVEKLFFGSGTQLSVL.

The chain carries TRBV19 and TRBJ2-7; the D gene could be TRBD1 or TRBD2 (5 bases each). Germline CDR1 reads LNHDA; CDR2 reads SQIVND (reference sequence). With 3 bases removed from V and 3 bases from J, the gap between germline ends came to 15 bases. This CDR3 is 15 amino acids long. The CDR3 reads CASSIVRDGIYEQYF. The CDR3, as DNA: TGTGCCAGTAGTATTGTCCGGGACGGTATCTACGAGCAGTACTTC.

This chain links TRBV7-9 with TRBJ1-1; a possible D gene is TRBD1 (5 bases). Germline V gene data show CDR1 as SEHNR and CDR2 as FQNEAQ (reference sequence). CDR3 size: 15 residues. V was trimmed by 4 bases and J by 6 bases, leaving 18 bases between them. CDR3 DNA: TGTGCCAGCAGCTCCAGTGGGGGGGTTGGACCTGAAGCTTTCTTT. Protein: CASSSSGGVGPEAFF.

This clone showed up just a few times. The V gene is TRBV28, the J gene TRBJ1-5; D may be TRBD1 (5 bases). Trimming removed 5 bases from V and 7 bases from J, with 12 bases in between. From germline, CDR1 is MDHEN and CDR2 SYDVKM. The CDR3 spans 13 residues. CDR3 sequence: CASSPQGWQPQHF. CDR3 sequence (DNA): TGTGCCAGCAGTCCCCAGGGTTGGCAGCCCCAGCATTTT.

The table lists this clone with a few counts. The V gene is TRBV7-3, the J gene TRBJ1-1; D is unresolved. The germline V gene encodes CDR1 SGHTA and CDR2 FQGTGA. Between the trimmed V and J ends, which lost 6 bases and 1 base, there was a span of 9 bases. The CDR3 sequence is 13 residues long. The chain's CDR3 is CASRDSGNTEAFF. DNA for the CDR3: TGTGCCAGCAGGGACTCAGGGAACACTGAAGCTTTCTTT.

The V gene is TRBV11-2, the J gene TRBJ2-1; TRBD2 matches 11 bases. The ends lost 0 bases at V and 8 bases at J; junction bases unmatched: 9. Looked up from germline, CDR1 is SGHAT and CDR2 is FQNNGV. There are 17 residues in the CDR3. The CDR3 loop is CASSLEELAGVVYEQFF. As DNA, the CDR3 is TGTGCCAGCAGCTTAGAAGAACTAGCGGGAGTCGTGTATGAGCAGTTCTTC. The full variable domain, in which reference TRBV11-2 and TRBJ2-1 provide the parts outside the CDR3, is EAGVAQSPRYKIIEKRQSVAFWCNPISGHATLYWYQQILGQGPKLLIQFQNNGVVDDSQLPKDRFSAERLKGVDSTLKIQPAKLEDSAVYLCASSLEELAGVVYEQFFGPGTRLTVL.

The chain couples TRBV12-2 to TRBJ2-1; the table's TRBD2 call for D was not verified on the DNA. TRBV12-2 is listed as a pseudogene. The length of the CDR3 is 21 residues. Here the CDR3 reads CASRPEPRLAGDSPPYNEQFF. CDR3 in DNA: TGTGCAAGTCGCCCAGAGCCCAGACTAGCGGGGGATTCCCCTCCTTACAATGAGCAGTTCTTC.

This clone was detected only once. V and J are TRBV29-1 and TRBJ1-1; TRBD1 aligns across 7 bases. This CDR3 region has 11 residues. CDR1 is SQVTM, CDR2 ANQGSEA, per germline. V shed 7 bases and J 2 bases; nucleotides not matched to a gene: 1. The chain's CDR3 is CSGDSNTEAFF. The CDR3 nucleotides read TGCAGCGGGGACAGTAACACTGAAGCTTTCTTT.

The chain has TRBV7-6 and TRBJ2-6, with 7 bases identical to TRBD1. CDR1 and CDR2 (germline): SGHVS, FNYEAQ. Trimming removed 5 bases from V and 0 bases from J; junction bases left unmatched: 4. This CDR3 contains 16 residues. The CDR3 here is CASSTRQGSGANVLTF. The CDR3 DNA follows: TGTGCCAGCAGCACGCGACAGGGCTCTGGGGCCAACGTCCTGACTTTC.

The rearrangement joins TRBV4-1 to TRBJ1-6; no clear D gene. V was shortened by 0 bases and J by 9 bases, with 6 bases between the two germline ends. Germline V gene data show CDR1 as MGHRA and CDR2 as YSYEKL. The length of the CDR3 is 13 residues. CDR3: CASSQDTSSPLHF. Written as DNA, the CDR3 is TGCGCCAGCAGCCAAGATACCAGTTCACCCCTCCACTTT.

This sequence joins TRBV6-6 and TRBJ2-7; the D gene is possibly TRBD1 (6 bases). The CDR3 is made up of 14 amino acids. CDR1 and CDR2 from the germline V gene are MNHNY and SVGAGI (reference sequence). V gave up 4 bases and J gave up 2 bases, with 12 bases separating them. As DNA, the CDR3 is TGTGCCAGCAGTTTACGGGACACCCCCTACGAGCAGTACTTC. It yields the protein CASSLRDTPYEQYF.

The gene calls are TRBV6-6 and TRBJ1-5, with 8 bases identical to TRBD1. The CDR3 has 14 amino acids. CDR1 is MNHNY, CDR2 SVGAGI, per germline (reference sequence). The J segment lost 7 bases and the V segment lost 6 bases, leaving 8 bases of the junction unmatched. The CDR3 spells CASRSGQGKQPQHF. CDR3 sequence (DNA): TGTGCCAGCAGATCCGGACAGGGAAAACAGCCCCAGCATTTT.

This rearrangement joins TRBV30 to TRBJ2-5; D remains ambiguous. Trimming cost V 1 base and J 4 bases, with 7 bases left between them. The CDR3 contains 12 residues. Germline CDR1 and CDR2: GTSNPN and SVGIG (reference sequence). DNA for the CDR3: TGTGCCTGGAGTGAGGGTGGAGAGACCCAGTACTTC. It translates to CAWSEGGETQYF.

The J gene is TRBJ2-7, the V gene TRBV5-1; D uncertain. The CDR3 spans 15 residues. V lost 0 bases and J 1 base, leaving 11 bases between the germline ends. From germline, CDR1 is SGHRS and CDR2 YFSETQ. The CDR3 here is CASSLGGRSSYEQYF. CDR3 DNA: TGCGCCAGCAGCTTGGGCGGACGTAGTTCCTACGAGCAGTACTTC.

This rearrangement joins TRBV30 to TRBJ1-2; D may be TRBD1 (5 bases). This CDR3 spans 13 amino acids. Trimming left V 6 bases short and J 5 bases short, with 16 bases between. Germline V CDR1 and CDR2: GTSNPN, SVGIG (reference sequence). The CDR3 bases are TGTGCCTGCCGCCGGGGGGGTTTTTATGGCTACACCTTC. It yields the protein CACRRGGFYGYTF.